This T cell receptor beta chain was profiled in a study of blood T cells in healthy people across ages. Study results and limitations: A roughly linear age-dependent decrease characterized TCR beta diversity per million T cells. More naive CD4+ cells and higher diversity were found in long-lived than in aged donors.

For the second PCR, which ran for roughly 6 to 11 cycles, a sample-barcoded 5' primer and a J-beta primer mix were used. MiXCR was run by TCRdb on the 5' RACE reads, yielding one entry per CDR3 protein. This table holds almost 1 million distinct CDR3 sequences, roughly 51% found once. This clonotype showed up just a few times. Its cognate antigen is unknown. Drawn from each donor were ten milliliters of peripheral blood. Per sample, extraction of total RNA gave at least 5 micrograms in every case. This CDR3 region has 17 residues. V was clipped by 4 bases and J by 0 bases, with 14 bases between them. The germline gives CDR1 SGHRS, CDR2 YFSETQ.

Sample: blood. The chain is built from TRBV5-1 and TRBJ1-6; D perhaps matches TRBD1 (5 bases). The source of this sequence is a woman aged 55-70 years in good health. CDR3 nucleotide sequence: TGCGCCAGCAGCCGTCAGGGTATGAGCTCCTATAATTCACCCCTCCACTTT. This sequence encodes CASSRQGMSSYNSPLHF.